This TCR beta chain was observed in a study of blood T cell repertoires in COVID-19. About the research overall: Spain, Italy and the United States supplied samples that represented acute and convalescent COVID-19. Sources were T cells, B-cell-depleted T cells, or PBMCs; the material itself was cDNA or gDNA.

In the original processing: Nucleated cell counts were estimated from reference gene primer amplification. Measured with immunoSEQ multiplex PCR; TCRdb has only the in-frame clones, and not every one. V and J calls and clone size are as listed in that table; D and trimming were resolved from the DNA. The sample carries fewer than 110,000 clones, more than 70% recorded once. Germline CDR1 is SGHTA and CDR2 is FQGNSA. The CDR3 sequence is 14 residues long. V was pared by 5 bases and J by 4 bases, with 14 bases between. This chain joins TRBV7-2 and TRBJ1-1, with no clear D. The clonotype originates from a man aged 40-50 years with active or convalescent COVID-19. The sample taken for sequencing was peripheral blood. The CDR3 coding sequence is TGTGCCAGCAGCCCCGCGAATGCAGGCACTGAAGCTTTCTTT. This codes for CASSPANAGTEAFF.